The 32 T cell receptor beta chains reported below all come from one sample, sequenced in a study of technical replicates of blood from a handful of donors. Libraries were prepared by immunoSEQ multiplex PCR; TCRdb keeps only in-frame clonotypes and omits some of them. The table lists 76,000 or so clones, 86% of them singletons. Sequencing input: PBMCs. The receptors come from a human donor in good health. Some clones in this sample may be carry-over from other donors' samples.

This chain uses TRBV7-2 with TRBJ2-7; TRBD2 might be the D (5 bases). The CDR3 is 14 residues long. V lost 1 base and J lost 2, with 9 bases in between. The germline CDR1 and CDR2 sequences are SGHTA and FQGNSA. CDR3 protein: CASSLGGLAYEQYF. Here the CDR3 DNA reads TGTGCCAGCAGCTTAGGCGGGCTAGCCTACGAGCAGTACTTC.

The chain couples TRBV1 to TRBJ2-5; the DNA was not used to check the table's D call, TRBD2. TRBV1 is listed as a pseudogene. This CDR3 region has 15 residues. CDR3 loop: CTSSQCQRLGETQYF. As DNA, the CDR3 is TGCACCAGCAGCCAATGTCAACGGCTCGGGGAGACCCAGTACTTC.

The DNA of the CDR3 is TGCGCCAGCAGCCCGAGCACCGGGTTCTACGAGCAGTACTTC. It codes for CASSPSTGFYEQYF. The chain uses TRBV4-3 and TRBJ2-7; no firm D call. The V end was cut by 4 bases, the J end by 3 bases, with 13 bases between. Per germline, CDR1 LGHNA and CDR2 YSLEER. This CDR3 is 14 amino acids long.

V gene TRBV7-2 combines with J gene TRBJ2-3, with 8 bases fitting TRBD2. Germline V gene data show CDR1 as SGHTA and CDR2 as FQGNSA. CDR3 length equals 13 residues. J gave up 4 bases and V 8 bases, and 5 bases lay outside the gene matches. Here the CDR3 reads CASLAGGADTQYF. The CDR3 bases are TGTGCCAGCCTTGCCGGGGGGGCAGATACGCAGTATTTT.

J is TRBJ2-7 and V is TRBV7-7; no clear D. Trimming left V 1 base short and J 3 bases short, with 10 bases between. The V gene's germline CDR1 is SSHAT and CDR2 FNYEAQ (reference sequence). CDR3 length: 14 residues. CDR3 DNA sequence: TGTGCCAGCAGCTTAGGCCCGGCAGGCTACGAGCAGTACTTC. Protein product: CASSLGPAGYEQYF.

The genes are TRBV5-4 and TRBJ1-6; a weak D match, TRBD1 (6 bases). The germline gives CDR1 SGHNT, CDR2 YYREEE (reference sequence). The CDR3 spans 18 residues. V lost 4 bases, J lost 0 bases, and 17 bases lay in between. The CDR3 DNA is TGTGCCAGCAGCAGGGGGGCGGGAGACATCTCCTATAATTCACCCCTCCACTTT. Translating gives CASSRGAGDISYNSPLHF. The variable domain in full, with the rest retrieved from reference TRBV5-4 and TRBJ1-6, is ETGVTQSPTHLIKTRGQQVTLRCSSQSGHNTVSWYQQALGQGPQFIFQYYREEENGRGNFPPRFSGLQFPNYSSELNVNALELDDSALYLCASSRGAGDISYNSPLHFGNGTRLTVT.

The chain links TRBV7-3 to TRBJ2-3, with no clear D. V dropped 2 bases and J dropped 3 bases, with 9 bases sitting between them. The CDR3 extends over 14 amino acids. The germline V gene encodes CDR1 SGHTA and CDR2 FQGTGA. The CDR3 DNA follows: TGTGCCAGCAGCTTACGGGTAGGAACAGATACGCAGTATTTT. It translates to CASSLRVGTDTQYF.

The chain links TRBV7-2 to TRBJ2-2; 11 bases agree with TRBD2. The CDR3 runs to 16 residues. J was trimmed by 7 bases and V by 5 bases; bases with no gene match: 9. The germline V gene has CDR1 SGHTA and CDR2 FQGNSA. Here the CDR3 reads CASSTTSGGSIGELFF. CDR3 coding DNA: TGTGCCAGCAGCACCACTAGCGGGGGATCGATCGGGGAGCTGTTTTTT.

The J gene is TRBJ1-2, the V gene TRBV18; 9 positions match TRBD1. The germline gives CDR1 KGHSH, CDR2 LQKENI. The ends lost 3 bases at V and 2 bases at J; junction bases unmatched: 4. CDR3 size: 15 residues. The CDR3 is CASSPPGTGNYGYTF. DNA for the CDR3: TGTGCCAGCTCACCGCCCGGGACAGGGAACTATGGCTACACCTTC.

V and J are TRBV13 and TRBJ2-3; D may be TRBD2 (7 bases). Trimming shortened V by 5 bases and J by 4 bases, and 19 bases separated the two germline ends. Germline lookup yields CDR1 PRHDT and CDR2 FYEKMQ (reference sequence). The CDR3 loop spans 16 amino acids. The chain's CDR3 is CASSPSGGAIADTQYF. The CDR3 nucleotides are TGTGCCAGCAGCCCCAGTGGGGGGGCCATTGCAGATACGCAGTATTTT.

V usage is TRBV5-1 and J usage is TRBJ2-7; 10 bases map to TRBD2. Germline V gene lookup returns CDR1 SGHRS and CDR2 YFSETQ. The CDR3 consists of 16 residues. With V trimmed by 2 bases and J by 2 bases, 7 bases remained unmatched. CDR3 nucleotides: TGCGCCAGCAGCTTTCTTAGCGGGAGGACTCCCTACGAGCAGTACTTC. It translates to CASSFLSGRTPYEQYF.

This clone has a handful of counts. The V call is TRBV4-2, the J call TRBJ1-1, with D uncertain. The V end lost 4 bases, the J end lost 1 base, and 13 bases lay between the germline ends. The germline V gene has CDR1 LGHNA and CDR2 YNFKEQ. The CDR3 consists of 15 residues. This CDR3 reads CASSLYWSGNTEAFF. The DNA for the CDR3 is TGTGCCAGCAGCCTTTATTGGTCAGGGAACACTGAAGCTTTCTTT.

The chain carries TRBV29-1 and TRBJ2-3, with 10 nucleotides matching TRBD2. Germline CDR1 and CDR2: SQVTM and ANQGSEA. V shed 4 bases and J 0 bases; nucleotides not matched to a gene: 4. The CDR3 extends over 15 amino acids. The CDR3 coding sequence is TGCAGCGTTGGGTCGACTAGCGGGAGCACAGATACGCAGTATTTT. This translates into CSVGSTSGSTDTQYF.

This rearrangement joins TRBV6-5 to TRBJ1-2; D is uncertain. The germline V gene has CDR1 MNHEY and CDR2 SVGAGI. CDR3 length: 14 residues. Deletions cut 10 bases from V and 2 bases from J, with 17 bases between. CDR3 sequence (DNA): TGTGCCACCTATAGTGGGAGGTACAACTATGGCTACACCTTC. Its protein is CATYSGRYNYGYTF.

This chain links TRBV18 with TRBJ2-3; D unresolved. CDR1 is KGHSH, CDR2 LQKENI, per germline. V was cut by 3 bases and J by 0 bases, with 10 bases left in between. The CDR3 runs 15 residues. The CDR3 reads CASSPLAASTDTQYF. DNA of the CDR3: TGTGCCAGCTCACCGTTGGCGGCTAGCACAGATACGCAGTATTTT. Based on the CDR3 plus reference TRBV18 and TRBJ2-3, the full variable domain is NAGVMQNPRHLVRRRGQEARLRCSPMKGHSHVYWYRQLPEEGLKFMVYLQKENIIDESGMPKERFSAEFPKEGPSILRIQQVVRGDSAAYFCASSPLAASTDTQYFGPGTRLTVL.

The genes are TRBV4-1 and TRBJ2-1; a weak D match, TRBD1 (6 bases). The V gene's germline CDR1 is MGHRA and CDR2 YSYEKL. V was shortened by 1 base and J by 2 bases, with 12 bases between the two germline ends. The length of the CDR3 is 16 residues. The CDR3 loop is CASSQVGTPTYNEQFF. CDR3 DNA sequence: TGCGCCAGCAGCCAAGTCGGGACACCCACCTACAATGAGCAGTTCTTC.

The chain employs TRBV5-1 and TRBJ2-7, with TRBD2 matching 12 bases. This CDR3 contains 18 residues. Germline V gene data show CDR1 as SGHRS and CDR2 as YFSETQ. V was pared by 1 base and J by 0 bases, with 8 bases of the junction left unmatched. The CDR3 DNA reads as TGCGCCAGCAGCTTGCCCGAACTAGCGGGGGGATTCTCCTACGAGCAGTACTTC. This sequence encodes CASSLPELAGGFSYEQYF.

The genes are TRBV7-2 and TRBJ1-2, with 8 bases that match TRBD1. The V segment lost 5 bases and the J segment 3 bases; nucleotides outside the gene matches: 5. The CDR3 is 14 residues long. Germline V gives CDR1 SGHTA, CDR2 FQGNSA. In DNA, the CDR3 is TGTGCCAGCAGCCGGGACAGGTCTGACTATGGCTACACCTTC. This gives the protein CASSRDRSDYGYTF.

This clone was observed a handful of times. The chain links TRBV7-2 to TRBJ1-2, with TRBD1 matching over 7 bases. The trim removed 2 bases at V and 3 bases at J, leaving 0 bases unmatched. The CDR3 is 13 amino acids. Germline CDR1 reads SGHTA; CDR2 reads FQGNSA. The DNA for the CDR3 is TGTGCCAGCAGCTTAACAGGGGACTATGGCTACACCTTC. Translation gives CASSLTGDYGYTF.

CDR3 coding DNA: TGCGCCAGCAGCCCAACGACAGGGCCCATGAACACCGGGGAGCTGTTTTTT. Protein product: CASSPTTGPMNTGELFF. V and J are TRBV5-1 and TRBJ2-2, with 7 bases matching TRBD1. The CDR3 loop spans 17 amino acids. The ends lost 4 bases at V and 1 base at J; junction bases unmatched: 10. CDR1 is SGHRS and CDR2 is YFSETQ in the germline V gene.

This chain links TRBV19 with TRBJ1-1, with no clear D. Trimming pared 3 bases from V and 1 base from J, leaving 6 bases between. Germline V lookup: CDR1 LNHDA, CDR2 SQIVND (reference sequence). The CDR3 loop spans 13 amino acids. As DNA, the CDR3 is TGTGCCAGTAGTATCGAGTGGAACACTGAAGCTTTCTTT. It codes for CASSIEWNTEAFF.

The rearrangement uses TRBV18 and TRBJ1-3, with D possibly matching TRBD1 (6 bases). The CDR3 has 15 residues. V was trimmed by 5 bases and J by 4 bases, leaving 15 bases between them. Germline-derived CDR1 and CDR2 are KGHSH and LQKENI. The CDR3 region is CASSKRTVSGNTIYF. The CDR3 DNA reads TGTGCCAGCTCAAAAAGGACAGTGTCCGGAAACACCATATATTTT.

The chain employs TRBV7-9 and TRBJ1-3, with D perhaps matching TRBD1 (6 bases). The CDR3 has 16 residues. Germline-derived CDR1 and CDR2 are SEHNR and FQNEAQ (reference sequence). Trimming took 3 bases from V and 3 from J, leaving 15 bases between them. CDR3 sequence (DNA): TGTGCCAGCAGCTTTACAGGGCTTTTAGTTGGAAACACCATATATTTT. Translating it yields CASSFTGLLVGNTIYF.

This clone was found once. V usage is TRBV1 and J usage is TRBJ2-5; the table's D call TRBD2 went unverified against the DNA. TRBV1 is a documented pseudogene. The CDR3 covers 17 residues. CDR3 sequence: CTSSQRSTGGLWETQYF. The CDR3 DNA sequence: TGCACCAGCAGCCAAAGATCTACGGGAGGCCTATGGGAGACCCAGTACTTC.

The rearrangement joins TRBV7-8 to TRBJ2-7; 8 nucleotides line up with TRBD1. The CDR3 runs 14 residues. CDR1 is SGHVS, CDR2 FQNEAQ, per germline. The V gene end was trimmed by 2 bases and the J gene end by 3 bases; junction bases not matched to a gene: 3. The CDR3 loop reads CASSLRDRIYEQYF. CDR3 nucleotide sequence: TGTGCCAGCAGCTTAAGGGACAGGATCTACGAGCAGTACTTC.

V is TRBV30 and J is TRBJ2-7; possible D gene TRBD1, 5 bases. The germline V and J ends were trimmed by 0 bases and 7 bases, with 19 bases remaining between them. CDR1 and CDR2 from the germline V gene are GTSNPN and SVGIG (reference sequence). The CDR3 extends over 15 amino acids. The CDR3 coding sequence is TGTGCCTGGAGTGTAGGGTTGGGGCAGTCCCTAGAGCAGTACTTC. Translating it yields CAWSVGLGQSLEQYF.

V is TRBV5-1 and J is TRBJ2-7; possibly TRBD2 for D (5 bases). V lost 2 bases and J 5 bases, leaving 14 bases between the germline ends. This CDR3 comprises 14 residues. Germline CDR1 is SGHRS and CDR2 is YFSETQ. The CDR3 DNA is TGCGCCAGCAGCTTCGGGGAGATCGGCGACGAGCAGTACTTC. This translates into CASSFGEIGDEQYF.

This clone has a handful of counts. This chain uses TRBV19 with TRBJ1-2; D remains unclear. CDR1 is LNHDA and CDR2 is SQIVND in the germline V gene (reference sequence). Deletions cut 7 bases from V and 7 bases from J, with 22 bases between. The CDR3 extends over 15 amino acids. The CDR3 nucleotides are TGTGCCAGTACCCGCGGGAGAGACGGCCGCGGTGGCTACACCTTC. The encoded protein is CASTRGRDGRGGYTF.

V is TRBV19 and J is TRBJ2-7; D possibly corresponds to TRBD2 (6 bases). The CDR3 totals 14 residues. CDR1 is LNHDA and CDR2 is SQIVND in the germline V gene (reference sequence). Trimming shortened V by 7 bases and J by 2 bases, and 15 bases separated the two germline ends. CDR3 nucleotides: TGTGCCAGTATCAACCCCCCGGGAGCCTACGAGCAGTACTTC. Encoded protein: CASINPPGAYEQYF.

The chain couples TRBV6-5 to TRBJ1-5, with TRBD1 matching over 8 bases. This CDR3 is built from 15 residues. CDR1 MNHEY and CDR2 SVGAGI come from the germline V gene. The V segment lost 9 bases and the J segment 4 bases; nucleotides outside the gene matches: 11. CDR3 nucleotides: TGTGCCAGTAGGGGAGGAACAGGGGGGAATCAGCCCCAGCATTTT. As protein: CASRGGTGGNQPQHF.

V usage is TRBV6-6 and J usage is TRBJ2-1; possible D gene TRBD2, 6 bases. The CDR3 totals 14 residues. Trimming shortened V by 2 bases and J by 10 bases, and 15 bases separated the two germline ends. Germline V gene data show CDR1 as MNHNY and CDR2 as SVGAGI (reference sequence). Here the CDR3 reads CASSYPQGLREQFF. CDR3 in DNA: TGTGCCAGCAGTTACCCTCAGGGACTGCGCGAGCAGTTCTTC.

This chain uses TRBV2 with TRBJ2-7; 10 positions agree with TRBD2. This CDR3 comprises 16 residues. In germline, CDR1 is SNHLY, CDR2 FYNNEI. With V trimmed by 10 bases and J by 6 bases, 18 bases remained unmatched. CDR3 residues: CATQRGASGSLAEQYF. The DNA for the CDR3 is TGTGCCACCCAAAGAGGGGCTAGCGGGAGTCTGGCCGAGCAGTACTTC.